This T cell receptor beta chain was retrieved from a study of T-cell reconstitution after alpha-beta-depleted transplantation in children. Unique molecular identifiers were built into the TCRbeta library. TCRdb ran MiXCR on the PCR reads and lists one entry per CDR3 protein. The profile shows about 300,000 distinct CDR3 sequences, nearly 8% of them singletons. This clonotype was counted many times. Its specificity is not known. Germline V gene sequence: CDR1 SGHRS, CDR2 YFSETQ. Trimming cost V 0 bases and J 6 bases, with 13 bases left between them. This CDR3 is 14 amino acids long. Study-wide findings and caveats: T-cell numbers and diversity, one year after transplant, stemmed largely from T cells that were newly produced. Two months or so post-transplant, alpha-beta T cells reportedly derived from several hundred expanded graft clones.

This sample comprised peripheral blood, obtained 360 days after TCRalphabeta/CD19-depleted stem cell transplant. J is TRBJ2-7 and V is TRBV5-1, with a weak D call TRBD1 (6 bases). The sequence came from a female patient aged 2-9 years who had a stem cell transplant for Fanconi anemia, so the T cells may come from the graft donor. The CDR3 DNA is TGCGCCAGCAGCTTGGCACAGGGCCCTGCCGAGCAGTACTTC. Translating gives CASSLAQGPAEQYF.